There are many counts of the clone carrying this TCR beta chain. The antigen remains unidentified. The sample comes from a study of shared clonotypes between healthy human individuals. The overall study: Aged between 18 and 49, the donors were a couple of women and a few men.

Germline values: CDR1 LNHNV, CDR2 YYDKDF (reference sequence). The length of the CDR3 is 14 residues. V lost 3 bases to trimming and J lost 2 bases, with 11 bases between them. Study conclusions and caveats: The study sampled only blood, and tissue repertoires likely differ.

The donors were all Caucasian adults (living in Nashville, Tennessee). Clones were sequenced by immunoSEQ multiplex PCR, and TCRdb holds only the in-frame ones, with some missing. Of about 470,000 clones in the sample, about 76% were seen once. Sequenced sample: PBMCs. The chain links TRBV15 to TRBJ2-7, with D possibly called TRBD1 or TRBD2 (5 bases each). The receptor was derived from a woman aged 40 to 50 in good health. Some clones in this sample may be carry-over from other donors' samples. The CDR3 DNA reads TGTGCCACCAGCAGTTGGGACCAAACCTACGAGCAGTACTTC. Its translation: CATSSWDQTYEQYF.